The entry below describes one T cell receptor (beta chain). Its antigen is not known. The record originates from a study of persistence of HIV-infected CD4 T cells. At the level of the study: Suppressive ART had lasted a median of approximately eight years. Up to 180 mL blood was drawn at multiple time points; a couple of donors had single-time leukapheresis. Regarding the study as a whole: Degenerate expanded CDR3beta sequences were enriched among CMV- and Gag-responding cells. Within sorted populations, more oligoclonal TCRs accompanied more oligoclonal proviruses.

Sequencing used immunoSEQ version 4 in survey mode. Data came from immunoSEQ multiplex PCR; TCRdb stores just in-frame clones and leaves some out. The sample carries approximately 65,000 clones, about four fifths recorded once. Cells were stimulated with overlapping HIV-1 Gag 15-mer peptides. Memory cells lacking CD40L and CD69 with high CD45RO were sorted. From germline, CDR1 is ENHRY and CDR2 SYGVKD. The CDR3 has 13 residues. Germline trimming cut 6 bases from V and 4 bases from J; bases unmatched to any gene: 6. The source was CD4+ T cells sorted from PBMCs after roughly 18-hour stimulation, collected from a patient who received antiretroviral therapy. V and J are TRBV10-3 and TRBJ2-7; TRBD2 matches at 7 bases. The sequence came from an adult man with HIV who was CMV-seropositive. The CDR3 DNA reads TGTGCCATCAGCCTCCCCGGGGGGTACGAGCAGTACTTC. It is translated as CAISLPGGYEQYF.